This entry lists 27 T cell receptor beta chains sequenced from one sample in a study of regulatory T cells in long-lasting Graves disease (dated by TCRdb to the early 2020s). The sample's time point label, in plain terms: newly diagnosed GD, antithyroid drugs for less than 3 months. RNA was extracted from PBMCs in TRIzol for both TCR sequencing and RNA sequencing. Libraries were prepared through multiplex PCR. For sequencing, an Illumina HiSeq 4000 was employed. CDR3 regions were amplified by Arm-PCR with iRepertoire HTBI primers to construct TCR beta libraries. TCRdb redid the processing of the public reads, applying fastp at Q25 and MiXCR, and retained in-frame beta chains. When rows share a CDR3 protein, they turn into one entry using the most common DNA and genes. For this sample the table gives around 450,000 distinct CDR3 sequences, of which under 15% were detected only once. The ten most abundant clones make up over 15% of the sample.

This sample was also put to use in a study of T cells in Graves' hyperthyroidism and ophthalmopathy.

Source: peripheral blood mononuclear cells (PBMCs), taken at new diagnosis, from a patient treated with antithyroid drugs. The receptors were sampled from a woman aged 25 to 39 with Graves disease. Donor details come from another sample of the same person, matched by shared clones.

The count of this clonotype is one. Given a much more abundant clone one base away, this may be a read error. The chain employs TRBV11-3 and TRBJ2-3, with D hard to call. V was cut by 4 bases and J by 5 bases, with 25 bases left in between. CDR1 is SGHNT and CDR2 is YENEEA in the germline V gene. CDR3 size: 18 residues. In nucleotides, the CDR3 is TGTGCCAGCAGCTCCCCCGGTAGGGTCCCTGAGGTCAAAGATACGCAGTATTTT. It is translated as CASSSPGRVPEVKDTQYF.

This clonotype was seen at least ten times. This chain connects TRBV12-3 or TRBV12-4 to TRBJ2-7; D is possibly TRBD1 or TRBD2 (6 bases each). Trimming cost V 10 bases and J 1 base, with 17 bases left between them. The CDR3 runs 14 residues. CDR3 in DNA: TGTGCCACTAGGGGGGCTAGCGATTCCTACGAGCAGTACTTC. The encoded protein is CATRGASDSYEQYF.

This clonotype was recorded many times. The chain joins TRBV3-1 to TRBJ2-1; weak D call: TRBD2 (6 bases). Germline loops: CDR1 LGHDT, CDR2 YNNKEL (reference sequence). V was shortened by 0 bases and J by 5 bases, with 11 bases between the two germline ends. The CDR3 totals 15 residues. CDR3 amino acids: CASSQDLTRHNEQFF. The CDR3 bases are TGTGCCAGCAGCCAAGATCTGACTAGACACAATGAGCAGTTCTTC.

This clonotype was counted at least ten times. The V gene is TRBV29-1, the J gene TRBJ2-7; tentative D call: TRBD1 (6 bases). CDR3 length: 16 amino acids. Germline values: CDR1 SQVTM, CDR2 ANQGSEA. V was shortened by 3 bases and J by 2 bases, with 20 bases between the two germline ends. CDR3: CSVDGQPQDRTYEQYF. The CDR3 nucleotides are TGCAGCGTTGATGGACAGCCCCAGGATCGAACCTACGAGCAGTACTTC.

This clonotype occurred many times. This sequence joins TRBV4-1 and TRBJ2-1; D uncertain. The germline V and J ends were trimmed by 0 bases and 6 bases, with 12 bases remaining between them. This CDR3 has 15 amino acids. In germline, CDR1 is MGHRA, CDR2 YSYEKL. The CDR3 region has the DNA TGCGCCAGCAGCCAAGATGGCAGGTTGGGCAATGAGCAGTTCTTC. This gives the protein CASSQDGRLGNEQFF.

The rearrangement links TRBV20-1 to TRBJ2-7; TRBD2 aligns across 10 bases. The CDR3 spans 13 residues. The germline V gene has CDR1 DFQATT and CDR2 SNEGSKA (reference sequence). Losses at the gene ends were 5 bases for V and 7 bases for J; bases not matched to a gene: 8. The CDR3 region is CSAGLLAGDEQYF. DNA of the CDR3: TGCAGTGCTGGCCTTCTAGCGGGAGATGAGCAGTACTTC.

This clonotype was seen repeatedly, ten times or more. This chain joins TRBV3-1 and TRBJ2-1; D might be TRBD1 (6 bases). The V and J ends lost 5 bases and 0 bases respectively, with 14 bases between them. The V gene's germline CDR1 is LGHDT and CDR2 YNNKEL (reference sequence). There are 16 residues in the CDR3. The chain's CDR3 is CASSGPLGGSYNEQFF. The CDR3 DNA reads as TGTGCCAGCAGCGGACCATTAGGGGGCTCCTACAATGAGCAGTTCTTC.

J is TRBJ2-7 and V is TRBV12-5, with 14 positions matching TRBD2. The junction had 11 bases not matched to a gene; V was cut back by 6 bases and J by 1 base. CDR1 and CDR2 from the germline V gene are LGHNT and FRNRAP. The length of the CDR3 is 18 residues. In nucleotides, the CDR3 is TGTGCTAGTGGGCTGGGACTAGCGGGAGTCCTAGGGTCCTACGAGCAGTACTTC. Protein: CASGLGLAGVLGSYEQYF.

This clonotype was observed at least ten times. The chain carries TRBV12-3 or TRBV12-4 and TRBJ2-7; tentatively, D is TRBD2 (5 bases). V was clipped by 3 bases and J by 7 bases, with 25 bases between them. The CDR3 loop spans 17 amino acids. This CDR3 reads CASSFGVRQPPYGEQYF. Written as DNA, the CDR3 is TGTGCCAGCAGTTTCGGGGTGAGGCAGCCTCCTTATGGGGAGCAGTACTTC.

The sample holds many counts of this clonotype. The rearrangement joins TRBV11-2 to TRBJ2-3; TRBD2 matches at 8 bases. V lost 2 bases and J lost 2; bases outside the gene matches: 6. This CDR3 region has 16 residues. The germline CDR1 and CDR2 sequences are SGHAT and FQNNGV. The CDR3 here is CASSLSPGGATDTQYF. The CDR3, as DNA: TGTGCCAGCAGCTTATCGCCGGGAGGGGCCACAGATACGCAGTATTTT.

In regard to this clonotype: It may be a read error: a sequence one base away is much more abundant. As DNA, the CDR3 is TGTGCCAGCAGTGATAGGGAGACCGGGGAGACCCAGTACTTC. Amino acid sequence: CASSDRETGETQYF. The chain uses TRBV27 and TRBJ2-5, with D possibly TRBD2 on 5 matching bases. This CDR3 comprises 14 residues. Germline V lookup: CDR1 MNHEY, CDR2 SMNVEV (reference sequence). V shed 5 bases and J shed 5 bases, with 15 bases lying between them.

This clonotype appeared a few times. J is TRBJ2-3 and V is TRBV10-3; D gene uncertain. CDR1 ENHRY and CDR2 SYGVKD come from the germline V gene. V lost 8 bases, J lost 9 bases, and 12 bases lay in between. The CDR3 length is 11 residues. The CDR3 spells CAILVLGTQYF. The CDR3 coding sequence is TGTGCCATCCTCGTTTTGGGGACGCAGTATTTT.

With regard to this clonotype: A read error may be the cause here, since a much bigger clone is one base away. The genes are TRBV7-9 and TRBJ2-1; D might be TRBD2 (6 bases). The CDR3 contains 17 residues. The germline V gene encodes CDR1 SEHNR and CDR2 FQNEAQ (reference sequence). This chain's CDR3 is CANSQPSDGGSYNEQFF. CDR3 in DNA: TGTGCCAACAGCCAACCCTCTGACGGGGGATCCTACAATGAGCAGTTCTTC.

This clonotype was found many times. The chain employs TRBV20-1 and TRBJ2-1; D gene unclear. There are 16 residues in the CDR3. Germline-derived CDR1 and CDR2 are DFQATT and SNEGSKA (reference sequence). Trimming cost V 3 bases and J 0 bases, with 15 bases left between them. As DNA, the CDR3 is TGCAGTGCTAGGTGGTGGCGGAAGAGCTCCTACAATGAGCAGTTCTTC. Translating it yields CSARWWRKSSYNEQFF.

This clonotype showed up just a few times. The chain uses TRBV12-3 or TRBV12-4 and TRBJ2-1, with 8 bases matching TRBD1. V shed 5 bases, J shed 12 bases, and the junction held 3 bases outside the gene matches. This CDR3 has 11 residues. The CDR3 sequence: CASSIQGGQFF. The CDR3, as DNA: TGTGCCAGCAGTATACAGGGGGGGCAGTTCTTC.

This clonotype has at least ten counts. CDR3 bases: TGTGCCAGCAGCTTAATTTCCGGGATGTCCTACGAGCAGTACTTC. Translated, it gives CASSLISGMSYEQYF. The rearrangement uses TRBV11-2 and TRBJ2-7, with a tentative D call TRBD2 (5 bases). V was trimmed by 2 bases and J by 1 base, leaving 12 bases between them. The CDR3 spans 15 residues. Germline V gene lookup returns CDR1 SGHAT and CDR2 FQNNGV.

The gene calls are TRBV24-1 and TRBJ2-1; D ambiguous. Trimming stripped 5 bases from V and 7 bases from J, with 11 bases between. The CDR3 covers 13 residues. Germline V gene lookup returns CDR1 KGHDR and CDR2 SFDVKD. CDR3 DNA: TGTGCCACCAGTGTCTCGGAGAAAAATGAGCAGTTCTTC. Protein: CATSVSEKNEQFF.

This clonotype was seen ten or more times. The rearrangement links TRBV11-3 to TRBJ2-1; 10 positions agree with TRBD1. This CDR3 spans 17 amino acids. CDR1 and CDR2 (germline): SGHNT, YENEEA. The V and J ends lost 3 bases and 8 bases, in that order; junction bases with no gene match: 13. The CDR3 spells CASSFKGGTGARDEQFF. The CDR3 region has the DNA TGTGCCAGCAGCTTTAAGGGAGGGACAGGGGCGCGCGATGAGCAGTTCTTC.

This clonotype has a count of ten or more. The rearrangement uses TRBV12-3 or TRBV12-4 and TRBJ1-2; TRBD1 aligns across 11 bases. There are 14 residues in the CDR3. The V segment lost 3 bases and the J segment 7 bases; nucleotides outside the gene matches: 4. The CDR3 DNA reads as TGTGCCAGCAGTTTTCGGACAGGGGGCGGTGGCTACACCTTC. Translated: CASSFRTGGGGYTF.

The V and J genes are TRBV9 and TRBJ2-3; a weak D match, TRBD2 (5 bases). The CDR3 sequence is 16 residues long. CDR1 and CDR2 (germline): SGDLS, YYNGEE. The V and J ends lost 0 bases and 1 base respectively, with 12 bases between them. CDR3 bases: TGTGCCAGCAGCGTAGATCCTAGCCACGGCACAGATACGCAGTATTTT. It translates to CASSVDPSHGTDTQYF.

The sample holds a few counts of this clonotype. A much larger clone is a single base away; this may be a read error. The V gene is TRBV30, the J gene TRBJ2-1; TRBD2 aligns across 8 bases. The J call may be wrong; the DNA end is better matched by TRBJ2-7. Germline CDR1 and CDR2: GTSNPN and SVGIG (reference sequence). The CDR3 sequence is 14 residues long. DNA of the CDR3: TGTGCCTGGAGTGGGGGACTAGGAGACAATGAGCAGTACTTC. Encoded protein: CAWSGGLGDNEQYF.

The genes are TRBV5-1 and TRBJ2-2; 7 bases are shared with TRBD2. The CDR3 spans 15 residues. CDR1 SGHRS and CDR2 YFSETQ come from the germline V gene. V lost 0 bases to trimming and J lost 5 bases; unmatched junction nucleotides: 4. The CDR3, as DNA: TGCGCCAGCAGCTTGGAAACTAGCGATACCGGGGAGCTGTTTTTT. It yields the protein CASSLETSDTGELFF.

This clonotype has a count of ten or more. The chain joins TRBV29-1 to TRBJ2-5; 7 nucleotides line up with TRBD2. Germline V gene sequence: CDR1 SQVTM, CDR2 ANQGSEA. V lost 6 bases and J lost 5; bases outside the gene matches: 15. The CDR3 runs 15 residues. For the CDR3, the DNA is TGCAGCGTCGACAATACTAGTGTGGGGGGGGAGACCCAGTACTTC. Its translation is CSVDNTSVGGETQYF.

This clonotype was recorded at least ten times. This chain links TRBV18 with TRBJ2-3; D tentatively fits TRBD1 or TRBD2 (5 bases each). V was cut by 0 bases and J by 4 bases, with 8 bases left in between. This CDR3 contains 14 residues. CDR1 is KGHSH, CDR2 LQKENI, per germline. In DNA form, the CDR3 reads TGTGCCAGCTCACCACCGGGGGTGGCAGATACGCAGTATTTT. Protein sequence: CASSPPGVADTQYF.

The rearrangement links TRBV5-5 to TRBJ1-2, with 7 bases that match TRBD1. Germline assignment: CDR1 SGHKS and CDR2 YYEKEE (reference sequence). The junction had 8 bases not matched to a gene; V was cut back by 2 bases and J by 4 bases. This CDR3 region has 15 residues. CDR3 bases: TGTGCCAGCAGCTTTGGGGACAGAAGAGTCTATGGCTACACCTTC. It is translated as CASSFGDRRVYGYTF. Full variable domain (remainder filled in from reference TRBV5-5 and TRBJ1-2): DAGVTQSPTHLIKTRGQQVTLRCSPISGHKSVSWYQQVLGQGPQFIFQYYEKEERGRGNFPDRFSARQFPNYSSELNVNALLLGDSALYLCASSFGDRRVYGYTFGSGTRLTVV.

The chain is built from TRBV3-1 and TRBJ2-5, with 10 bases identical to TRBD2. CDR1 and CDR2 (germline): LGHDT, YNNKEL (reference sequence). V lost 1 base to trimming and J lost 7 bases; unmatched junction nucleotides: 15. This CDR3 spans 18 amino acids. Here the CDR3 reads CASSQVHGLAEGLWTQYF. The DNA of the CDR3 is TGTGCCAGCAGCCAAGTCCATGGACTAGCGGAGGGGCTTTGGACCCAGTACTTC.

This clonotype was found many times. This chain uses TRBV12-3 or TRBV12-4 with TRBJ2-1, with TRBD2 matching over 10 bases. This CDR3 spans 16 amino acids. The junction had 12 bases not matched to a gene; V was cut back by 6 bases and J by 7 bases. The CDR3 region is CASSPGGAGGRNEQFF. The CDR3 DNA reads as TGTGCCAGCAGCCCCGGGGGAGCGGGAGGGCGGAATGAGCAGTTCTTC.